This TCR beta chain derives from a study of technical replicates of blood from a few donors. CDR1 and CDR2 (germline): SGDLS, YYNGEE. There are 15 residues in the CDR3. The V and J ends lost 0 bases and 5 bases, in that order; junction bases with no gene match: 4. Produced via immunoSEQ multiplex PCR; TCRdb's table is partial and in-frame only. The sample shows 80,000 or so clones, about 98% of them seen only once. This TCR was recovered from a human donor in good health. The specimen was T cells isolated from PBMCs. The chain links TRBV9 to TRBJ1-1; 10 nucleotides line up with TRBD1. Here the CDR3 DNA reads TGTGCCAGCAGCGTAGTAGGGACAGGGGCTACTGAAGCTTTCTTT. Its translation is CASSVVGTGATEAFF.